The next 31 T cell receptor beta chains were all read from a single sample in a study of metastatic and nonmetastatic thyroid tumors. Through MiXCR, TCRdb re-clonotyped the PCR reads. The sample shows 20,000 to 30,000 clones, 13% of them seen only once. The entire patient cohort was treatment-naive prior to thyroid surgery. The specimen sequenced was blood. All receptors derive from a female donor with papillary thyroid cancer or a benign thyroid nodule (not recorded which). Some clones in this sample may be carry-over from other donors' samples.

This clone is medium-sized within its sample. The chain couples TRBV30 to TRBJ1-6, with D perhaps TRBD1 (5 bases). The length of the CDR3 is 15 residues. The germline gives CDR1 GTSNPN, CDR2 SVGIG (reference sequence). V lost 3 bases, J lost 6 bases, and 15 bases lay in between. This CDR3 reads CAWRTDSQLNSPLHF. The CDR3 DNA reads as TGTGCCTGGAGAACTGACAGCCAACTTAATTCACCCCTCCACTTT.

The V and J genes are TRBV24-1 and TRBJ1-5; D remains ambiguous. The CDR3 has 15 residues. Looked up from germline, CDR1 is KGHDR and CDR2 is SFDVKD. V was trimmed by 5 bases and J by 0 bases, leaving 10 bases between them. DNA of the CDR3: TGTGCCACCAGTGGCTCGAGGGATAGCAATCAGCCCCAGCATTTT. Translated, it gives CATSGSRDSNQPQHF.

This clone was counted ten times or more. CDR3 DNA sequence: TGTGCCAGCAGTGCTTCGGGTTATGAGCAGTTCTTC. It encodes CASSASGYEQFF. The chain joins TRBV6-2 or TRBV6-3 to TRBJ2-1, with D hard to call. CDR3 size: 12 residues. V was cut by 5 bases and J by 8 bases, with 10 bases left in between. Germline V gene data show CDR1 as MNHEY and CDR2 as SVGEGT.

This chain connects TRBV6-1 to TRBJ2-5; 8 positions agree with TRBD2. Germline-derived CDR1 and CDR2 are MNHNS and SASEGT. The CDR3 sequence is 14 residues long. J lost 5 bases, V lost 8 bases, and 10 bases had no gene match. The DNA for the CDR3 is TGTGCCAGCGGGGCGGGAGGAGGCTGGGAGACCCAGTACTTC. Translation gives CASGAGGGWETQYF.

There are many counts of this clone. Sequence at one end of the junction differs from germline and may be a read error. This chain joins TRBV7-7 and TRBJ2-2; D assignment may be TRBD1 or TRBD2 (6 bases each). Germline V gene lookup returns CDR1 SSHAT and CDR2 FNYEAQ (reference sequence). The CDR3 runs 16 residues. The CDR3 sequence is CASSLERGANTGELFF. The CDR3 nucleotides are TGTGCTAGCAGCTTAGAGAGGGGGGCGAACACCGGGGAGCTGTTTTTT.

This clone was seen at least ten times. The chain has TRBV4-1 and TRBJ1-5; possible D gene TRBD1, 5 bases. CDR1 is MGHRA and CDR2 is YSYEKL in the germline V gene. Trimming left V 4 bases short and J 0 bases short, with 16 bases between. The CDR3 length is 17 residues. CDR3: CASSRGAIQISNQPQHF. The DNA for the CDR3 is TGCGCCAGCAGCCGAGGGGCCATACAGATTAGCAATCAGCCCCAGCATTTT.

This rearrangement joins TRBV28 to TRBJ2-7, with TRBD2 matching over 11 bases. With V trimmed by 5 bases and J by 4 bases, 16 bases remained unmatched. This CDR3 contains 18 residues. The germline V gene encodes CDR1 MDHEN and CDR2 SYDVKM. CDR3 sequence: CASSGRTSGPQNFYEQYF. The CDR3 DNA sequence: TGTGCCAGCAGTGGCAGGACTAGCGGGCCCCAAAACTTTTACGAGCAGTACTTC.

This clone was picked up many times. The gene calls are TRBV4-1 and TRBJ2-3; D gene unclear. CDR1 is MGHRA and CDR2 is YSYEKL in the germline V gene. The length of the CDR3 is 16 residues. Deletions cut 4 bases from V and 6 bases from J, with 20 bases between. The CDR3: CASSPDPGLKLDTQYF. The CDR3 DNA follows: TGCGCCAGCAGCCCGGACCCGGGCCTAAAACTCGATACGCAGTATTTT.

The rearrangement joins TRBV28 to TRBJ1-5; 10 bases fit TRBD1. The J segment lost 11 bases and the V segment lost 4 bases, leaving 11 bases of the junction unmatched. CDR3 length equals 15 residues. CDR1 is MDHEN, CDR2 SYDVKM, per germline. The CDR3, as DNA: TGTGCCAGCAGTTATCCGACAGGGGGCTCTTTGGCCCAGCATTTT. Its protein product is CASSYPTGGSLAQHF. Based on the CDR3 plus reference TRBV28 and TRBJ1-5, the full variable domain is DVKVTQSSRYLVKRTGEKVFLECVQDMDHENMFWYRQDPGLGLRLIYFSYDVKMKEKGDIPEGYSVSREKKERFSLILESASTNQTSMYLCASSYPTGGSLAQHFGDGTRLSIL.

This clone was counted ten times or more. The CDR3 DNA follows: TGCAGTGCTAGATCTCACGATTACAATGAGCAGTTCTTC. It is translated as CSARSHDYNEQFF. The chain employs TRBV20-1 and TRBJ2-1; D is unresolved. V was shortened by 2 bases and J by 4 bases, with 9 bases between the two germline ends. Germline V CDR1 and CDR2: DFQATT, SNEGSKA (reference sequence). The CDR3 consists of 13 residues.

Relative to its sample, this clone is medium-sized (0.01 to 0.1%). The V call is TRBV12-3 or TRBV12-4, the J call TRBJ2-7; D may be TRBD1 (6 bases). Trimming took 7 bases from V and 6 from J, leaving 10 bases between them. This CDR3 has 11 residues. The CDR3 here is CASTEGGEQYF. In DNA form, the CDR3 reads TGTGCCAGCACCGAAGGGGGCGAGCAGTACTTC.

This clone showed up many times. The V and J genes are TRBV25-1 and TRBJ2-5; weak D call: TRBD1 (5 bases). Trimming stripped 8 bases from V and 7 bases from J, with 14 bases between. Germline lookup yields CDR1 MGHDK and CDR2 SYGVNS. This CDR3 comprises 12 residues. This chain's CDR3 is CASQTGTGTQYF. In DNA, the CDR3 is TGTGCCAGCCAAACAGGCACAGGGACCCAGTACTTC.

Many counts were recorded for this clone. The chain recombines TRBV20-1 with TRBJ2-5; maybe TRBD2 (5 bases). The V end was cut by 6 bases, the J end by 4 bases, with 18 bases between. CDR3 length equals 14 residues. Germline assignment: CDR1 DFQATT and CDR2 SNEGSKA (reference sequence). The CDR3 bases are TGCAGTGCGTATCCGGCCGACCGGGGAGAGACCCAGTACTTC. Encoded protein: CSAYPADRGETQYF.

At least ten counts were recorded for this clone. This chain links TRBV28 with TRBJ2-4; D tentatively reads TRBD1 or TRBD2 (5 bases each). Germline-derived CDR1 and CDR2 are MDHEN and SYDVKM. The CDR3 runs 14 residues. Trimming shortened V by 8 bases and J by 2 bases, and 13 bases separated the two germline ends. The CDR3 sequence: CASGRGATKNIQYF. DNA for the CDR3: TGTGCCAGCGGGAGAGGGGCGACCAAAAACATTCAGTACTTC.

This clone was picked up many times. CDR3 residues: CSARDLGQGAGQPQHF. The CDR3 bases are TGCAGTGCTAGAGATCTCGGGCAGGGGGCAGGCCAGCCCCAGCATTTT. The chain couples TRBV20-1 to TRBJ1-5; 8 bases align to TRBD1. CDR3 length: 16 amino acids. The junction had 11 bases not matched to a gene; V was cut back by 0 bases and J by 7 bases. Germline CDR1 and CDR2: DFQATT and SNEGSKA (reference sequence).

The table lists this clone with a few counts. A junction end diverges from the germline sequence, so it may reflect a read error. The chain carries TRBV5-4 and TRBJ2-3; a possible D gene is TRBD2 (8 bases). Germline assignment: CDR1 SGHNT and CDR2 YYREEE (reference sequence). There are 15 residues in the CDR3. For the CDR3, the DNA is TGTGCCAGCAGCCCCGGGGGGGCGGGGACAGATACGCGGTATTTT. The encoded protein is CASSPGGAGTDTRYF.

This clone was recorded many times. A much larger clone sits a single nucleotide away, making a read error possible. Other DNA sequences within the sample encode an identical CDR3. The rearrangement uses TRBV30 and TRBJ2-2; the D gene is possibly TRBD2 (6 bases). Germline V CDR1 and CDR2: GTSNPN, SVGIG (reference sequence). The CDR3 is made up of 14 amino acids. V lost 2 bases and J lost 3, with 10 bases in between. The CDR3, as DNA: TGTGCCTGGAGTTCGGGGGATTACACCGGGGAGCTGTTTTTT. The encoded protein is CAWSSGDYTGELFF.

The table lists this clone with a few counts. The V gene is TRBV6-2 or TRBV6-3, the J gene TRBJ1-6, with a possible D match to TRBD1 (5 bases). V lost 2 bases, J lost 9 bases, and 17 bases lay in between. The CDR3 length is 16 residues. Germline CDR1 is MNHEY and CDR2 is SVGEGT. Written as DNA, the CDR3 is TGTGCCAGCAGTTACCTCGACCCCCGACAGAGTTCACCCCTCCACTTT. It translates to CASSYLDPRQSSPLHF.

The chain uses TRBV6-5 and TRBJ2-1; no reliable D call. This CDR3 spans 13 amino acids. Germline lookup yields CDR1 MNHEY and CDR2 SVGAGI. V was clipped by 0 bases and J by 7 bases, with 7 bases between them. This CDR3 reads CASSYSIRNEQFF. The CDR3 DNA reads TGTGCCAGCAGTTACTCGATAAGGAATGAGCAGTTCTTC.

This clone showed up many times. The chain carries TRBV6-1 and TRBJ1-2, with D perhaps matching TRBD1 (6 bases). The CDR3 covers 14 residues. V lost 1 base and J 7 bases, leaving 13 bases between the germline ends. Germline CDR1 reads MNHNS; CDR2 reads SASEGT. CDR3 bases: TGTGCCAGCAGTGAAGACTGGGGGCGGTTTGGCTACACCTTC. Encoded protein: CASSEDWGRFGYTF.

This clone was recorded many times. The rearrangement uses TRBV28 and TRBJ1-1, with no clear D. The CDR3 is 19 amino acids. Trimming pared 2 bases from V and 0 bases from J, leaving 22 bases between. Germline loops: CDR1 MDHEN, CDR2 SYDVKM. CDR3 nucleotides: TGTGCCAGCAGTTTACCCATACCCTTGGCTTCTCCTATGAACACTGAAGCTTTCTTT. Translating it yields CASSLPIPLASPMNTEAFF.

This clone is judged medium-sized. The CDR3 here is CASSQDGGPYEQYF. The CDR3, as DNA: TGTGCCAGCAGCCAAGATGGGGGACCGTACGAGCAGTACTTC. V gene TRBV3-1 combines with J gene TRBJ2-7; D possibly uses TRBD1 or TRBD2 (5 bases each). CDR3 length: 14 residues. Germline CDR1 and CDR2: LGHDT and YNNKEL (reference sequence). Trimming left V 0 bases short and J 4 bases short, with 10 bases between.

Ten or more counts support this clone. The CDR3 loop reads CASSFRDRGGNEQFF. DNA of the CDR3: TGTGCCAGCAGCTTCAGAGACAGGGGGGGGAATGAGCAGTTCTTC. The chain employs TRBV7-2 and TRBJ2-1, with 9 bases lining up with TRBD1. Unmatched junction bases numbered 7, after V lost 3 bases and J lost 7 bases. CDR3 size: 15 residues. The germline gives CDR1 SGHTA, CDR2 FQGNSA. Based on the CDR3 plus reference TRBV7-2 and TRBJ2-1, the full variable domain is GAGVSQSPSNKVTEKGKDVELRCDPISGHTALYWYRQSLGQGLEFLIYFQGNSAPDKSGLPSDRFSAERTGGSVSTLTIQRTQQEDSAVYLCASSFRDRGGNEQFFGPGTRLTVL.

This clone showed up many times. The chain employs TRBV4-2 and TRBJ2-7; TRBD2 is a possible D gene (5 bases). Germline-derived CDR1 and CDR2 are LGHNA and YNFKEQ. Trimming left V 1 base short and J 6 bases short, with 10 bases between. The CDR3 totals 13 residues. The DNA for the CDR3 is TGTGCCAGCAGCCAAGGGGCTAGCACCGAGCAGTACTTC. This encodes CASSQGASTEQYF.

This clone showed up many times. The rearrangement uses TRBV5-6 and TRBJ2-7; possible D gene TRBD1, 7 bases. The CDR3 length is 14 residues. CDR1 is SGHDT, CDR2 YYEEEE, per germline. The V gene lost 0 bases and the J gene lost 3 bases, with 10 bases spanning the gap. Written as DNA, the CDR3 is TGTGCCAGCAGCTTGGGGGGGGACAGCTACGAGCAGTACTTC. Translated: CASSLGGDSYEQYF.

This clone was recorded at least ten times. The genes are TRBV20-1 and TRBJ1-1, with 7 nucleotides matching TRBD1. Germline values: CDR1 DFQATT, CDR2 SNEGSKA (reference sequence). CDR3 length equals 12 residues. Trimming took 6 bases from V and 3 from J; bases not matched to a gene: 4. The DNA for the CDR3 is TGCAGTGCCAGGGGGGGGGACACTGAAGCTTTCTTT. It translates to CSARGGDTEAFF.

This clone appeared many times. This chain connects TRBV13 to TRBJ2-4; 9 bases map to TRBD2. Germline lookup yields CDR1 PRHDT and CDR2 FYEKMQ (reference sequence). With 4 bases clipped from V and 6 bases from J, the junction kept 10 bases outside the gene matches. The CDR3 spans 16 residues. The CDR3 DNA reads TGTGCCAGCAGCTCCCTATTAGCGGGGGCAGGAAACATTCAGTACTTC. Its translation is CASSSLLAGAGNIQYF.

At least ten counts were recorded for this clone. This rearrangement joins TRBV19 to TRBJ2-2, with 10 positions matching TRBD1. The V gene's germline CDR1 is LNHDA and CDR2 SQIVND (reference sequence). There are 13 residues in the CDR3. V gave up 8 bases and J gave up 8 bases; unmatched junction bases: 5. CDR3 coding DNA: TGTGCCAGTGCGACAGGGGGCGGGGGGGAGCTGTTTTTT. Translation gives CASATGGGGELFF.

At least ten counts were recorded for this clone. Written as DNA, the CDR3 is TGTGCCAGTAGTATACCCCCCGGCTCTGGGGCCAACGTCCTGACTTTC. Translating it yields CASSIPPGSGANVLTF. The rearrangement links TRBV19 to TRBJ2-6; D gene ambiguous. The CDR3 has 16 amino acids. Trimming left V 2 bases short and J 0 bases short, with 8 bases between. CDR1 is LNHDA and CDR2 is SQIVND in the germline V gene (reference sequence).

The chain uses TRBV29-1 and TRBJ2-1; 7 bases match TRBD2. This CDR3 spans 18 amino acids. V lost 7 bases, J lost 0 bases, and 18 bases stayed unmatched. Germline CDR1 is SQVTM and CDR2 is ANQGSEA. CDR3 region: CSAKRNLAAGVSYNEQFF. The CDR3 DNA reads as TGCAGCGCCAAAAGAAACCTAGCGGCTGGGGTCTCCTACAATGAGCAGTTCTTC.

There are many counts of this clone. The chain recombines TRBV7-6 with TRBJ2-7; maybe TRBD1 (5 bases). CDR3 length: 16 residues. Germline V gene data show CDR1 as SGHVS and CDR2 as FNYEAQ. V shed 1 base and J shed 3 bases, with 16 bases lying between them. CDR3 in DNA: TGTGCCAGCAGCTTAGACCAGGGCGGCTCCTACTACGAGCAGTACTTC. This gives the protein CASSLDQGGSYYEQYF.